This paragraph covers one TCR beta chain sequence. This entry belongs to a study of blood T cell repertoires in COVID-19. In the study's own analysis: Estimates of nucleated cell counts were drawn from the amplification of reference gene primers. TCRdb keeps only in-frame clones here, not all; method: immunoSEQ multiplex PCR. That table supplies the V and J calls and clone size; D and trimming were determined from the DNA. The profile shows some 350,000 clones, around 89% of them singletons. The CDR3 is 15 amino acids. V lost 5 bases to trimming and J lost 3 bases, with 16 bases between them. Germline V gene data show CDR1 as LNHDA and CDR2 as SQIVND (reference sequence).

V gene TRBV19 combines with J gene TRBJ1-1; tentatively, D is TRBD1 (6 bases). This sequence originates from a woman between 25 and 40 years old with COVID-19, enrolled during active disease. Sequenced input: peripheral blood. The CDR3 protein is CASSEALRGDTEAFF. In nucleotides, the CDR3 is TGTGCCAGTAGTGAAGCGCTCAGGGGAGACACTGAAGCTTTCTTT.